This T cell receptor (beta chain) was obtained from a study of shared clonotypes between healthy human individuals. CDR3 length: 13 residues. The germline CDR1 and CDR2 sequences are MNHNS and SASEGT. V was trimmed by 1 base and J by 6 bases, leaving 9 bases between them. Sequencing was performed with immunoSEQ multiplex PCR; in TCRdb, only in-frame clones are kept and a portion is missing. The sample yields around 2.1 million clones, more than 90% seen once. The chain links TRBV6-1 to TRBJ1-1, with D tentatively TRBD1 (6 bases). The clonotype originates from a young man in good health. The sequencing input was naive CD4+ T cells sorted from blood. The sample's subset: CD45RA+ positively selected. CDR3 coding DNA: TGTGCCAGCAGTGAAGTGGACAGCTCTGAAGCTTTCTTT. This gives the protein CASSEVDSSEAFF.